The clone carrying this T cell receptor (beta chain) was counted a single time. Its antigen is undetermined. These data belong to a study of T cells in localized non-small cell lung cancer. Regarding the study as a whole: Adjacent uninvolved lung tissue had the highest T cell clonality, exceeding tumor.

The CDR3 sequence is 12 residues long. The germline V gene has CDR1 MDHEN and CDR2 SYDVKM. V lost 8 bases to trimming and J lost 10 bases; unmatched junction nucleotides: 9. Sequencing was performed with immunoSEQ multiplex PCR; in TCRdb, only in-frame clones are kept and a portion is missing. In the table there are 20,000 to 25,000 clones, roughly 90% of which are singletons. This sequence joins TRBV28 and TRBJ2-5; 8 bases fit TRBD1. This sample comprised peripheral blood, obtained before any cancer treatment. This TCR was sampled from a man aged 40 to 69 with stage I squamous cell lung carcinoma. CDR3 coding DNA: TGTGCCAGCGGGACAGGCTATCGGTTCCAGTACTTC. Translating gives CASGTGYRFQYF.